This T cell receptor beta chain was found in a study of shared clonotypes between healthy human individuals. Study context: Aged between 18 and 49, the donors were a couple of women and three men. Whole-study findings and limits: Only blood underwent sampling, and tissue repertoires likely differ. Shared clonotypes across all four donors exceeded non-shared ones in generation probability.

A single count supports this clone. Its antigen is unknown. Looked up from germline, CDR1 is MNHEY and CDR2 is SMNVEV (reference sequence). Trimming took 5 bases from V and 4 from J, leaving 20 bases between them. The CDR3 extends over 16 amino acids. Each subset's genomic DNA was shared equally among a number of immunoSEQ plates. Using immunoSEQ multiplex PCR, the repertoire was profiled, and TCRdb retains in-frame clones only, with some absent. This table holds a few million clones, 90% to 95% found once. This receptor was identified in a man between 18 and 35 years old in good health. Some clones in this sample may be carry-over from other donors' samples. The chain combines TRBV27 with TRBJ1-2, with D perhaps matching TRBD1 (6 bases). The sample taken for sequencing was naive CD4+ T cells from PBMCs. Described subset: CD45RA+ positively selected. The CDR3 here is CASSRRGRGTAYGYTF. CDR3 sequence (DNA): TGTGCCAGCAGTCGCCGAGGCAGGGGTACGGCCTATGGCTACACCTTC.